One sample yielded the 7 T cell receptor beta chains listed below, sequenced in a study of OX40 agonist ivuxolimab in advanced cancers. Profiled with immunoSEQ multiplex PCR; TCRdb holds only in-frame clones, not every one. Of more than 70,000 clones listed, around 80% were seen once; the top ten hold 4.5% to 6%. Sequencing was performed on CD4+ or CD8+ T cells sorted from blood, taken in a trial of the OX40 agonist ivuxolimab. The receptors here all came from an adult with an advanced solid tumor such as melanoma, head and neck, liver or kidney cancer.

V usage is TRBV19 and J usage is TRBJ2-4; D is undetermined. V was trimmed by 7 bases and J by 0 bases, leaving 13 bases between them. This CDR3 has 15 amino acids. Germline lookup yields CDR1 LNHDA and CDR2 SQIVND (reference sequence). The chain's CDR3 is CASKKTELAKNIQYF. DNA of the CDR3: TGTGCCAGTAAAAAAACGGAGCTAGCCAAAAACATTCAGTACTTC.

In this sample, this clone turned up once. CDR3 in amino acids: CATSRKRGTGFSNSPLHF. CDR3 nucleotide sequence: TGTGCCACCAGCAGAAAAAGGGGGACAGGGTTTTCGAATTCACCCCTCCACTTT. This chain connects TRBV15 to TRBJ1-6; 9 positions agree with TRBD1. V lost 2 bases to trimming and J lost 7 bases; unmatched junction nucleotides: 12. The V gene's germline CDR1 is LNHNV and CDR2 YYDKDF (reference sequence). The CDR3 is 18 amino acids.

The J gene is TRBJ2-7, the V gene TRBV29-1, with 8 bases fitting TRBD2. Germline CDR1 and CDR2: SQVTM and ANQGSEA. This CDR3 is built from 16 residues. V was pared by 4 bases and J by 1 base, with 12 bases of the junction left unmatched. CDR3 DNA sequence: TGCAGCGTTGGTAGGAGTGCGGGAGGCCGGTCCTACGAGCAGTACTTC. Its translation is CSVGRSAGGRSYEQYF.

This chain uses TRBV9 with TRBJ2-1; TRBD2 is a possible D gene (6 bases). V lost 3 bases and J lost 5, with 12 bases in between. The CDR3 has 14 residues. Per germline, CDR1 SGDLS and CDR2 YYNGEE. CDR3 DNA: TGTGCCAGCAGCGCGGGACTTGAGAACAATGAGCAGTTCTTC. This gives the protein CASSAGLENNEQFF. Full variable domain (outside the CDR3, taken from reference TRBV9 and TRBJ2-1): DSGVTQTPKHLITATGQRVTLRCSPRSGDLSVYWYQQSLDQGLQFLIQYYNGEERAKGNILERFSAQQFPDLHSELNLSSLELGDSALYFCASSAGLENNEQFFGPGTRLTVL.

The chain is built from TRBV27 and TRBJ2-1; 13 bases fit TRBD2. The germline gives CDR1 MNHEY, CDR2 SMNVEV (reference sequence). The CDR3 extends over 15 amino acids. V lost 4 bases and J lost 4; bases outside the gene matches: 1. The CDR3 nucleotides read TGTGCCAGCAGTTCGACTAGCGGGAGGTACAATGAGCAGTTCTTC. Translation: CASSSTSGRYNEQFF.

As DNA, the CDR3 is TGTGCCAGTAGTATTTGGGACAGGGGATACACCGGGGAGCTGTTTTTT. Encoded protein: CASSIWDRGYTGELFF. The chain uses TRBV19 and TRBJ2-2, with 10 bases lining up with TRBD1. In germline, CDR1 is LNHDA, CDR2 SQIVND (reference sequence). The CDR3 loop spans 16 amino acids. The V and J ends lost 3 bases and 3 bases, in that order; junction bases with no gene match: 4.

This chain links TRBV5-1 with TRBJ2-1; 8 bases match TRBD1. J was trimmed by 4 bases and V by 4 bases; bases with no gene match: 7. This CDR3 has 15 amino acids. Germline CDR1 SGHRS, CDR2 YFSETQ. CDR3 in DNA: TGCGCCAGCAGCCCACAGGGGGTAGAATACAATGAGCAGTTCTTC. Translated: CASSPQGVEYNEQFF.